The present TCR beta chain was sequenced within a study of cytotoxic CD8 clonotypes in ibrutinib-treated CLL. Study background: The patients comprised about a dozen relapsed/refractory and 15 treatment-naive cases, about 18 IGHV unmutated. Once patients had received a median approximately twelve months of treatment, range 6 to 36, response samples were obtained.

Findings of the study overall: Clonality correlated strongly with circulating CD8+ T cells and exceeded age-matched healthy donors at baseline.

Investigators sought sequencing depths of between 1 in 200,000 and 1 in 1 million T cells. TCRdb's table, derived via immunoSEQ multiplex PCR, lists solely in-frame clones and lacks some. The table lists roughly 51,000 clones, around half of them singletons, with 30% to 35% in the top ten. About this clone itself: Its antigen is still unknown. Other DNA sequences in the sample encode the same CDR3.

The sequence derives from a human donor with chronic lymphocytic leukemia. Sequencing was performed on PBMCs, taken after 12 months of ibrutinib treatment.

The CDR3 protein is CSGSGHLNTEAFF. CDR3 nucleotides: TGCAGCGGATCGGGACACTTGAACACTGAAGCTTTCTTT. The rearrangement joins TRBV29-1 to TRBJ1-1, with D perhaps TRBD1 (6 bases). Germline assignment: CDR1 SQVTM and CDR2 ANQGSEA. This CDR3 has 13 amino acids. Trimming shortened V by 7 bases and J by 0 bases, and 12 bases separated the two germline ends.